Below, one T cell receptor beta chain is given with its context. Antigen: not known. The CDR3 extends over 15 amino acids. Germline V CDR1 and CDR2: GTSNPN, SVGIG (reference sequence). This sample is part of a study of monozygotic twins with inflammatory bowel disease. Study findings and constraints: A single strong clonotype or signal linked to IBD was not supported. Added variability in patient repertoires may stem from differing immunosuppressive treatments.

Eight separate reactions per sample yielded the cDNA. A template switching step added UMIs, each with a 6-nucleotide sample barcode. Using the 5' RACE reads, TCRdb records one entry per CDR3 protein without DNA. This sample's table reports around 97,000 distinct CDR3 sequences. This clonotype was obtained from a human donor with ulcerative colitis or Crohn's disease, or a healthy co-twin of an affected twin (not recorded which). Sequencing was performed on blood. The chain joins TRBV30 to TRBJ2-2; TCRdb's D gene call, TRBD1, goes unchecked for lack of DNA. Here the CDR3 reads CAWTRDSALSGELFF.